Listed below are T cell receptor beta chains from one sample, sequenced in a study of blood T cell repertoires in COVID-19. The protocol was immunoSEQ multiplex PCR, while the TCRdb copy is restricted to in-frame clones and leaves out a portion. The repertoire holds around 68,000 clones, with over 75% as singletons. Source material: peripheral blood. The origin of the receptors is a man over 45 with active COVID-19. The CDR3 runs from the conserved cysteine through the conserved F or W. A D gene is named only where the DNA matches it firmly. Clone size is not always given. Where it is, it says once, few, many or a class for expanded clones.

TGTGCCAGCAGCCCGACTAGCTCAGGCGAGCAGTACTTC	CASSPTSSGEQYF	TRBJ2-7	.	TRBV11-3	TRBD2
TGTGCCAGCAGTTACGGCGGAGAACCCACCGGGGAGCTGTTTTTT	CASSYGGEPTGELFF	TRBJ2-2	.	TRBV6-2/TRBV6-3	.
TGTGCCACCAGGGGGGCGGCGAGCACAGATACGCAGTATTTT	CATRGAASTDTQYF	TRBJ2-3	.	TRBV28	.
TGTGCCACCAGTGATCGGGGCGGGACGCCTTCCTACAATGAGCAGTTCTTC	CATSDRGGTPSYNEQFF	TRBJ2-1	.	TRBV24-1	.
TGTGCCAGCGAGCCCAACAGGGGAACTGAAGCTTTCTTT	CASEPNRGTEAFF	TRBJ1-1	.	TRBV6-5	TRBD1
TGTGCCAGTAAAGCCCCGGTCACCCATCAGCCCCAGCATTTT	CASKAPVTHQPQHF	TRBJ1-5	few	TRBV19	.
TGTGCCAGCAGTCCTGGATATGGACAGTCGGGAACCATATATTTT	CASSPGYGQSGTIYF	TRBJ1-3	.	TRBV7-3	.
TGCGCCAGCAGCCACGGGACTAGCGGGACCCTTTACGAGCAGTACTTC	CASSHGTSGTLYEQYF	TRBJ2-7	.	TRBV5-1	TRBD2
TGTGCCAGCAGTTTAGGCGAGGCAAACTCTGGAAACACCATATATTTT	CASSLGEANSGNTIYF	TRBJ1-3	.	TRBV28	.
TGTGCCTGGAAGGGTAGGGGCCGGACAGATACGCAGTATTTT	CAWKGRGRTDTQYF	TRBJ2-3	once	TRBV30	.
TGTGCCAGCAGTTTATACTTCAGGGGGCCTAATGAAAAACTGTTTTTT	CASSLYFRGPNEKLFF	TRBJ1-4	.	TRBV28	TRBD1
TGTGCCAGCTCATTTCAGGCGGGAAACATTCAGTACTTC	CASSFQAGNIQYF	TRBJ2-4	.	TRBV18	.
TGTGCCAGCAGCCACCGGGACAGGGGGGATACGCAGTATTTT	CASSHRDRGDTQYF	TRBJ2-3	.	TRBV7-2	TRBD1
TGTGCCAGCTCACTAGACAGAATTACAGATACGCAGTATTTT	CASSLDRITDTQYF	TRBJ2-3	.	TRBV18	.
TGTGCCAGCAGCTTAGGAGGAGGGCGGGACCTTCGCTACGAGCAGTACTTC	CASSLGGGRDLRYEQYF	TRBJ2-7	.	TRBV7-2	.
TGTGCCAGCAGTCGACGGGGGACCCAGCCCCAGCATTTT	CASSRRGTQPQHF	TRBJ1-5	.	TRBV11-2	.
TGTGCCAGCAGCCCCGGAGGGAGTTCCAATCAGCCCCAGCATTTT	CASSPGGSSNQPQHF	TRBJ1-5	.	TRBV4-2	.
TGTGCCAGCAGCCCCTTTGCGGGATCATACAATGAGCAGTTCTTC	CASSPFAGSYNEQFF	TRBJ2-1	once	TRBV6-6	.
TGTGCCAGTACCTCGACAGTGAACACTGAAGCTTTCTTT	CASTSTVNTEAFF	TRBJ1-1	.	TRBV19	.
TGTGCCAGCAGGGGGACAGGGTTTTGGGAGGTCCCCTACAATGAGCAGTTCTTC	CASRGTGFWEVPYNEQFF	TRBJ2-1	.	TRBV21-1	.
TGTGCCAGCAGCCCAGCAGGTTCGCAGGCGCAGTATTTT	CASSPAGSQAQYF	TRBJ2-3	.	TRBV5-5	.
TGTGCCAGCGGGGACAGAGGGGTCCAAGAGACCCAGTACTTC	CASGDRGVQETQYF	TRBJ2-5	.	TRBV6-6	TRBD1
TGTGCTAGTGGTTCTAGCGGGGGGCTCAATGAGCAGTTCTTC	CASGSSGGLNEQFF	TRBJ2-1	.	TRBV12-5	TRBD2
TGCGCCAGCAGCCAAGACCCTTCCTTAGCGGGAGGTGTTTACAATGAGCAGTTCTTC	CASSQDPSLAGGVYNEQFF	TRBJ2-1	.	TRBV4-1	TRBD2
TGCAGTCCTCAGCGGCCCGATGGCTACACCTTC	CSPQRPDGYTF	TRBJ1-2	.	TRBV20-1	.
TGTGCCTCCGGGACAGTAGGTTCACCCCTCCACTTT	CASGTVGSPLHF	TRBJ1-6	few	TRBV30	TRBD1
TGTGCCAGCAGCTTGAGAGACAGGATCGACGGGGAGCTGTTTTTT	CASSLRDRIDGELFF	TRBJ2-2	.	TRBV7-9	.
TGTGCCAGCAGCCCCGGAGTCCTAAGCAATCAGCCCCAGCATTTT	CASSPGVLSNQPQHF	TRBJ1-5	.	TRBV7-3	.
TGTGCCAGCAGCCCGGGGGTCAGCACAGATACGCAGTATTTT	CASSPGVSTDTQYF	TRBJ2-3	.	TRBV7-3	.
TGCGCCAGCAGCCAATCGACAGGGCAGGGCACAGATACGCAGTATTTT	CASSQSTGQGTDTQYF	TRBJ2-3	.	TRBV4-1	TRBD1
TGTGCCAGTACCCCTACAGGGGTAGATACGCAGTATTTT	CASTPTGVDTQYF	TRBJ2-3	.	TRBV19	TRBD1
TGTGCCAGCAGCTTAACTTATCCGGGGTCAGATACGCAGTATTTT	CASSLTYPGSDTQYF	TRBJ2-3	once	TRBV7-2	.
TGTGCCAGCTCACCCGCTAGCGGGGGAATCCGTTACAATGAGCAGTTCTTC	CASSPASGGIRYNEQFF	TRBJ2-1	.	TRBV18	TRBD2
TGTGCCAGCTCACCACCAGGGGGAGACTATGGCTACACCTTC	CASSPPGGDYGYTF	TRBJ1-2	.	TRBV18	.
TGTGCCAGTAGTATAGATCCGGCTGGCGGATCAGCTGCGGGCTACACCTTC	CASSIDPAGGSAAGYTF	TRBJ1-2	.	TRBV19	.
TGTGCCAGCAGTTTCTGGAGCACTGAAGCTTTCTTT	CASSFWSTEAFF	TRBJ1-1	.	TRBV28	.
TGTGCCAGCAGCTTCGGCAGGGTAGAATTTGGCTACACCTTC	CASSFGRVEFGYTF	TRBJ1-2	once	TRBV13	.
TGTGCCAGCAGCTTAACGCCCCTAGCGGGAGGGAATCGGGAGCTGTTTTTT	CASSLTPLAGGNRELFF	TRBJ2-2	.	TRBV7-3	TRBD2
TGTGCCAGCAGAAAAGGAGGGACCGGGGAGCTGTTTTTT	CASRKGGTGELFF	TRBJ2-2	.	TRBV14	.
TGTGCCTGGCGTACTTCAGCGGGAGGAACCTACGAGCAGTACTTC	CAWRTSAGGTYEQYF	TRBJ2-7	.	TRBV30	TRBD2
TGTGCCAGCAGTTTAACGAGGGGGGGAGCTTTCTTT	CASSLTRGGAFF	TRBJ1-1	once	TRBV28	.
TGTGCCAGCAGTTACGAAGGGACAGGGGGCGATTCTGGGGCCGGCTACACCTTC	CASSYEGTGGDSGAGYTF	TRBJ1-2	.	TRBV6-2/TRBV6-3	TRBD1
TGCGCCAGCAGCCAAGACAGGGGGACTAGCGTGCATGTCTCGCATTGGAATACGCAGTATTTT	CASSQDRGTSVHVSHWNTQYF	TRBJ2-3	.	TRBV4-1	TRBD2
TGTGCCAGCAGAACCTTAACTAGCGGGATTATCTTC	CASRTLTSGIIF	TRBJ2-1	.	TRBV28	TRBD2
TGTGCCAGCGGGTGGACAGGGGGCAATCAGCCCCAGCATTTT	CASGWTGGNQPQHF	TRBJ1-5	.	TRBV3-1/TRBV3-2	TRBD1
TGCGCCAGCAGCCAAAGGGGCTCCTATAATTCACCCCTCCACTTT	CASSQRGSYNSPLHF	TRBJ1-6	.	TRBV4-1	.
TGTGCCAGCAGCCAAGCGGGGGAAGAGACCCAGTACTTC	CASSQAGEETQYF	TRBJ2-5	.	TRBV3-1/TRBV3-2	.
TGTGCCAGCGGGCTAGCGGGCGGGAATGAGCAGTTCTTC	CASGLAGGNEQFF	TRBJ2-1	.	TRBV7-2	TRBD2
TGTGCCAGCAGCTTAAGTCGGGGTCAGGTGACCGGCACAGATACGCAGTATTTT	CASSLSRGQVTGTDTQYF	TRBJ2-3	.	TRBV5-6	.
TGTGCCTGGAGTGAGGGGACAGGGTCCTACGAGCAGTACTTC	CAWSEGTGSYEQYF	TRBJ2-7	.	TRBV30	TRBD1
TGTGCCAGCTGGGACAGGGGTTATGAAAAACTGTTTTTT	CASWDRGYEKLFF	TRBJ1-4	.	TRBV27	TRBD1
TGTGCCTGGATAACCTCGGGGGGAACGCAGTATTTT	CAWITSGGTQYF	TRBJ2-3	.	TRBV30	TRBD2
TGTGCCACCGGACTTCTAACCACAGATACGCAGTATTTT	CATGLLTTDTQYF	TRBJ2-3	.	TRBV19	.
TGTGCCAGCAGTGTCGCGGGACAGCTAAACAATGAGCAGTTCTTC	CASSVAGQLNNEQFF	TRBJ2-1	.	TRBV6-2/TRBV6-3	.
TGTGCCAGCAGCCAAGAGTGGAGCTCCTATAATTCACCCCTCCACTTT	CASSQEWSSYNSPLHF	TRBJ1-6	.	TRBV3-1/TRBV3-2	.
TGTGCCAGCAGCTTGGGGGGTCCCGGGACTCTCGTGTATTTT	CASSLGGPGTLVYF	TRBJ2-3	once	TRBV5-5	.
TGTGCCAGCTCTAATTACGGGTACACTGAAGCTTTCTTT	CASSNYGYTEAFF	TRBJ1-1	.	TRBV6-5	.
TGTGCCACCAAAAGTAGCGGTTATAATGAAAAACTGTTTTTT	CATKSSGYNEKLFF	TRBJ1-4	.	TRBV19	.
TGTGCCAGCTCTCAAAAAGGAGGGTTGGGGGTCGGGGCTGAAGCTTTCTTT	CASSQKGGLGVGAEAFF	TRBJ1-1	.	TRBV18	.